Detailed here is one T cell receptor beta chain. Its target is not known. The CDR3 runs to 15 residues. CDR1 ENHRY and CDR2 SYGVKD come from the germline V gene. The V and J ends lost 6 bases and 5 bases respectively, with 16 bases between them. This sample is part of a study of cytomegalovirus exposure and HLA in healthy donors. General observations from the study: One cluster of highly shared sequence variants probably arose as a sequencing artifact.

The donors, nominally healthy at sampling, likely had unrecorded immune exposures. With 60 Vbeta and 13 Jbeta primers, the PCR was carried out. Generated by immunoSEQ multiplex PCR, the TCRdb table keeps only in-frame clones and is missing some. This sample has about 110,000 clones, with 82% found just once. The sequence derives from a man younger than 45 in good health and CMV-seropositive. The gene calls are TRBV10-3 and TRBJ2-2, with a tentative D call TRBD1 (6 bases). The sequenced sample was PBMCs. The CDR3 is CAISTAHTGTGELFF. CDR3 DNA: TGTGCCATCAGCACAGCACACACAGGGACCGGGGAGCTGTTTTTT.